What follows describes a single TCR beta chain. Its specificity is not known. The germline CDR1 and CDR2 sequences are SGHDT and YYEEEE. The V gene lost 1 base and the J gene lost 5 bases, with 15 bases spanning the gap. The CDR3 has 15 residues. Second-dose schedules of about 4 or about 12 weeks were combined. The table came from immunoSEQ multiplex PCR; TCRdb's copy has only in-frame clones and leaves some out. Found here are roughly 93,000 clones, approximately 90% of them singletons; the top ten hold approximately 5.3%. This sample was included in a study of T cell responses to AZD1222 COVID-19 vaccine. Notes on the study in general: Regions left unmutated in variants are reportedly the target of nearly half of spike-specific TCRs. A mostly white British donor set with more females was recruited, and clonal diversity was possibly underestimated. Spike-specific TCR breadth and depth were elevated following two AZD1222 doses.

This TCR derives from an adult who received the AZD1222 COVID-19 vaccine. The rearrangement links TRBV5-6 to TRBJ1-2; possibly TRBD1 for D (6 bases). Sequenced here: peripheral blood, sampled 28 days after the second AZD1222 dose. CDR3 nucleotide sequence: TGTGCCAGCAGCTTGACGGGAACAGGGTCGTATGGCTACACCTTC. It yields the protein CASSLTGTGSYGYTF.